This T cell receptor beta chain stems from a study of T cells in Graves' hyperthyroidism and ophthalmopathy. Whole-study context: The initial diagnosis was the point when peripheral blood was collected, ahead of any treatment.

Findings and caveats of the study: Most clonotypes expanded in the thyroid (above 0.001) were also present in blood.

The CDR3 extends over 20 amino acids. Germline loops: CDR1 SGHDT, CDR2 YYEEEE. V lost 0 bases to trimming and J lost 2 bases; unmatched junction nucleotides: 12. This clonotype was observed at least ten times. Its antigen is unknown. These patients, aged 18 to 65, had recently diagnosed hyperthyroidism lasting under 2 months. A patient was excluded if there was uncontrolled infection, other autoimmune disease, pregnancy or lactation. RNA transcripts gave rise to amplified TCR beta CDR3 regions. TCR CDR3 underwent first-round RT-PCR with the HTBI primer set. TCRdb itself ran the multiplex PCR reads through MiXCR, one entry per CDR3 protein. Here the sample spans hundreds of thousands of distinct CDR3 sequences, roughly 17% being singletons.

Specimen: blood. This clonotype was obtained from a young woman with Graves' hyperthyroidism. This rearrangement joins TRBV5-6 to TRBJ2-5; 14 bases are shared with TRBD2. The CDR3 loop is CASSLGLAGGRLATQETQYF. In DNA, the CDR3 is TGTGCCAGCAGCTTGGGACTAGCGGGGGGGCGGTTGGCAACGCAAGAGACCCAGTACTTC.